This T cell receptor (beta chain) stems from a study of PD-1 blockade in classical Hodgkin lymphoma. A remark on this clone: As yet, its antigen is unknown.

This table comes from immunoSEQ multiplex PCR, and its TCRdb copy is limited to in-frame clones, with some not included. The repertoire has around 99,000 clones, 75% to 85% of them found once; the top ten carry 15% to 20%. Exposure to brentuximab vedotin varied, and each patient had relapsed following autologous stem cell transplantation. The CDR3 contains 17 residues. The study, taken as a whole, reports: Newly diagnosed patients had diversity similar to the baseline diversity of complete responders. By C4D1 there was a significant rise in CD4+ TCR diversity but not in CD8+ TCR diversity.

The chain joins TRBV7-5 to TRBJ1-2; no check of the table's D call, TRBD1, against the DNA was made. TRBV7-5 is listed as a pseudogene. The sample consisted of peripheral blood mononuclear cells (PBMCs), taken before the second cycle of nivolumab. The TCR was taken from a human donor with classical Hodgkin lymphoma. The CDR3 DNA reads TGTGTCAGAAGCTTATTCCCTCGACAGCCGGTGGGCTATGGCTACACCTTC. Translated, it gives CVRSLFPRQPVGYGYTF.